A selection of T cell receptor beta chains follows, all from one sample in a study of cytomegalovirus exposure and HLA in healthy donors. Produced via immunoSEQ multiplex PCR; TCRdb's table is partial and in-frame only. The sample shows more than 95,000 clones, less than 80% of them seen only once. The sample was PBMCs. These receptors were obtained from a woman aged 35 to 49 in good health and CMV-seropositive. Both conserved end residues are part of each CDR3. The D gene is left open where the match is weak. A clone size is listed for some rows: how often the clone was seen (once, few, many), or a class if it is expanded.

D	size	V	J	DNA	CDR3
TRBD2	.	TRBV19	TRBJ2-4	TGTGCCAGTAGTTCACAGCGGGAAAGCAACATTCAGTACTTC	CASSSQRESNIQYF
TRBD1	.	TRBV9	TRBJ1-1	TGTGCCAGCAGCGTGGGGTTGACAGGGGTGGGGAACACTGAAGCTTTCTTT	CASSVGLTGVGNTEAFF
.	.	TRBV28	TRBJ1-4	TGTGCCACCCGAGGGTTGCTTGAAAAACTGTTTTTT	CATRGLLEKLFF
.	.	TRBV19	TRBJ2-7	TGTGCCAGTAAGGGGGGACAGCTCTCCTACGAGCAGTACTTC	CASKGGQLSYEQYF
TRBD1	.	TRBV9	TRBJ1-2	TGTGCCAGCGACTTGACAGGGGATCGGGATGGCTACACCTTC	CASDLTGDRDGYTF
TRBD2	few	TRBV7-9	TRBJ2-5	TGTGCCAGCAGCACGACTAGCGGCGAAGAGACCCAGTACTTC	CASSTTSGEETQYF
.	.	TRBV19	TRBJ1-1	TGTGCCAGTAGTATAGAGCCAGGGTTTTACACTGAAGCTTTCTTT	CASSIEPGFYTEAFF
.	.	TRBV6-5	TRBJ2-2	TGTGCCAGCAGCGGCCGAGCGGAGACCGGGGAGCTGTTTTTT	CASSGRAETGELFF
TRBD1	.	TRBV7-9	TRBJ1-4	TGTTCCAGCAGCGCGGGGACAGTTGTGTATCATGAAAAACTGTTTTTT	CSSSAGTVVYHEKLFF
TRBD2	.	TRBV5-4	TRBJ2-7	TGTGCCAGCAGCGCCGGGACTAGCGAAAAGTACGAGCAGTACTTC	CASSAGTSEKYEQYF
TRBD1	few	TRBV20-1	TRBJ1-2	TGCAGTGCTACAGGGGGCTTAGGCTACACCTTC	CSATGGLGYTF
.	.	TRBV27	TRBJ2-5	TGTGCCAGCAGTTTAGGGACTGTTGAGACCCAGTACTTC	CASSLGTVETQYF
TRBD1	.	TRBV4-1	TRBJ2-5	TGCGCCAGCAGCCAATCCAGGACAGGGGATGAGACCCAGTACTTC	CASSQSRTGDETQYF
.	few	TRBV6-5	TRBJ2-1	TGTGCCAGCACACTAGGTGGGAGCTATTTCTTC	CASTLGGSYFF
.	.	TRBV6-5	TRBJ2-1	TGTGCCAGCAGTTACCCGGGGGAGCAGTTCTTC	CASSYPGEQFF
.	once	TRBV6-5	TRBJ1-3	TGTGCCAGCAGTGAAGACTTCCGAAACACCATATATTTT	CASSEDFRNTIYF
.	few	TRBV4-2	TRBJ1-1	TGTGCCAGCAGCCCAAGGATCCAGGGAGGGTCTGAAGCTTTCTTT	CASSPRIQGGSEAFF
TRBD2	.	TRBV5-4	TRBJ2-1	TGTGCCAGCAGCTTGGTGGGACTAGCGGGAGTCAATGAGCAGTTCTTC	CASSLVGLAGVNEQFF
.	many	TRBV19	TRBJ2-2	TGTGCCAGTAGTATAGCCGGGAGCGGGGAGCTGTTTTTT	CASSIAGSGELFF
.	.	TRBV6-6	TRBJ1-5	TGTGCCAGCACCCAGGCGGGGAGCAATCAGCCCCAGCATTTT	CASTQAGSNQPQHF
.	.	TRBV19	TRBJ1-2	TGTGCCAGTAGCATAAGGAGGGTTGGCTACACCTTC	CASSIRRVGYTF
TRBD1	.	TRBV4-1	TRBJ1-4	TGCGCCAGCAGTCGATCGCAGGGGGCGTTTGATGAAAAACTGTTTTTT	CASSRSQGAFDEKLFF